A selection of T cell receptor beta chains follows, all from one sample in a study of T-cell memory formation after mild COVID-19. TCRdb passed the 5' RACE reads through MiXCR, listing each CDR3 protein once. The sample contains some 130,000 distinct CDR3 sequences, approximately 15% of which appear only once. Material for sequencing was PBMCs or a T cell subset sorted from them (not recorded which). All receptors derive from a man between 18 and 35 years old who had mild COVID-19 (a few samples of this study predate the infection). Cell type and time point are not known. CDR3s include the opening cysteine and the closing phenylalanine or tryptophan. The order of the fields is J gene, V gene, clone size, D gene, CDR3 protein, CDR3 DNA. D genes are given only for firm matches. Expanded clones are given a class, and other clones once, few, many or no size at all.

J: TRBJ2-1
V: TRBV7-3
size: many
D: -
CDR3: CASSLGGDDEQFF
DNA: TGTGCCAGCAGCTTGGGGGGAGATGATGAGCAGTTCTTC

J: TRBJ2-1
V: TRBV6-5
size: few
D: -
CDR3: CASSYSNEQFF
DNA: TGTGCCAGCAGTTACTCTAATGAGCAGTTCTTC

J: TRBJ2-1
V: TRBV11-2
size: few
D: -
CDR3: CASSLEGPWVFF
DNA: TGTGCCAGCAGCTTAGAAGGCCCCTGGGTGTTCTTC

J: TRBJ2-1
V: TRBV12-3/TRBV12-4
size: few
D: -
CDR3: CASRLSGHNEQFF
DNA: TGTGCCAGCAGGTTATCAGGGCACAATGAGCAGTTCTTC

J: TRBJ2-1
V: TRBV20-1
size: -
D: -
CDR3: CSARTTPYEQFF
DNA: TGCAGTGCTAGAACCACTCCCTACGAGCAGTTCTTC

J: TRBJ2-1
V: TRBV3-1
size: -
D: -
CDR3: CASSQDASAAGEQFF
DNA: TGTGCCAGCAGCCAAGACGCCAGCGCTGCTGGAGAGCAGTTCTTC

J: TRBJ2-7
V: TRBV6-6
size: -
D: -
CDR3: CASSYGVTFSRFSYEQYF
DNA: TGTGCCAGCAGTTACGGTGTTACATTTAGTCGGTTCTCCTACGAGCAGTACTTC

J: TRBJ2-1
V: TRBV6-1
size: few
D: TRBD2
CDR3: CASSYSGRGGLVNEQFF
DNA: TGTGCCAGCAGCTATAGCGGGCGGGGGGGCCTTGTAAATGAGCAGTTCTTC

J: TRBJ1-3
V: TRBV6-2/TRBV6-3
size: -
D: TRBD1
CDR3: CASSRGQGGIYF
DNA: TGTGCCAGCAGTCGCGGACAGGGAGGCATATATTTT

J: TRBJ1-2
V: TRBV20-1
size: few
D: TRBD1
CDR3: CSATGTGGDYGYTF
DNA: TGCAGTGCTACCGGGACAGGGGGGGACTATGGCTACACCTTC

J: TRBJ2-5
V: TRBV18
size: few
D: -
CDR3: CASSPSQETQYF
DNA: TGTGCCAGCTCACCGAGCCAAGAGACCCAGTACTTC

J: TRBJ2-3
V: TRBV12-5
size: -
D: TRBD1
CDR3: CASRDPGGDTQYF
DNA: TGTGCTAGCCGGGACCCAGGGGGAGATACGCAGTATTTT

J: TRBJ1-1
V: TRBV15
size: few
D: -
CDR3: CATSRDPGGNTEAFF
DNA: TGTGCCACCAGCAGAGATCCAGGCGGGAACACTGAAGCTTTCTTT

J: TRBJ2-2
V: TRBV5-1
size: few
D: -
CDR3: CASRGQNTGELFF
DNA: TGCGCCAGCCGGGGACAGAACACCGGGGAGCTGTTTTTT

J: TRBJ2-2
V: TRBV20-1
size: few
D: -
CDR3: CSATPGGTGELFF
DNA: TGCAGTGCTACCCCCGGCGGCACCGGGGAGCTGTTTTTT

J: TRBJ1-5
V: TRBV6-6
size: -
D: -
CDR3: CASKGGAGNQPQHF
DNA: TGTGCCAGCAAGGGGGGGGCGGGCAATCAGCCCCAGCATTTT

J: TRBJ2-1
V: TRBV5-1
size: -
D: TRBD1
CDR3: CASSFSQGQGYFWEQFF
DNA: TGCGCCAGCAGCTTCAGCCAGGGACAGGGGTACTTTTGGGAGCAGTTCTTC

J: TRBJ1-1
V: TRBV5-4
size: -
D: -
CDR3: CASSLGPGMNTEAFF
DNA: TGTGCCAGCAGCTTGGGTCCGGGCATGAACACTGAAGCTTTCTTT

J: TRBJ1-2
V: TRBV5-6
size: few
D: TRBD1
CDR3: CASSPSGTVNYGYTF
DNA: TGTGCCAGCAGCCCAAGCGGGACAGTGAACTATGGCTACACCTTC

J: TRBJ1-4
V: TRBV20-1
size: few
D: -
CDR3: CSAREGAREKLFF
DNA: TGCAGTGCTAGAGAAGGGGCGCGTGAAAAACTGTTTTTT

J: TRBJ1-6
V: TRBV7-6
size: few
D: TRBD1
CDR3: CASSATGGNSPLHF
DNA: TGTGCCAGCAGCGCGACAGGGGGCAATTCACCCCTCCACTTT

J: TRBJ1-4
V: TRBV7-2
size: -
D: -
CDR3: CASSLGQGSGRKLFF
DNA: TGTGCCAGCAGCTTAGGGCAGGGCTCGGGACGGAAACTGTTTTTT

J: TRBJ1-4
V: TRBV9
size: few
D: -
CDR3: CASSVEQDNEKLFF
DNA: TGTGCCAGCAGCGTAGAGCAGGATAATGAAAAACTGTTTTTT

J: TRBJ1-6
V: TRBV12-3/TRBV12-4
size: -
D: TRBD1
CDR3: CASSLEGSGGFFSPLHF
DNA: TGTGCCAGCAGTTTAGAGGGGTCAGGGGGCTTTTTTTCACCCCTCCACTTT

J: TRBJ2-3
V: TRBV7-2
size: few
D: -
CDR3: CASSSHRGGTDTQYF
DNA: TGTGCCAGCAGCTCCCACCGAGGGGGCACAGATACGCAGTATTTT

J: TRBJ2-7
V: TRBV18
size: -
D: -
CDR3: CASSPSRGPAPYEQYF
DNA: TGTGCCAGCTCACCATCTCGTGGACCGGCACCCTACGAGCAGTACTTC

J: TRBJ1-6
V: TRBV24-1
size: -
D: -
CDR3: CATSDTRDAATLHF
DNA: TGTGCCACCAGTGATACCCGGGACGCCGCCACCCTCCACTTT

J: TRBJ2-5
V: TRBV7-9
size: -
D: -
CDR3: CASSPQPQETQYF
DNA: TGTGCCAGCAGCCCGCAACCCCAAGAGACCCAGTACTTC

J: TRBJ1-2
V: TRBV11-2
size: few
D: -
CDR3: CASSLDRARGYTF
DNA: TGTGCCAGCAGCTTGGACCGGGCGCGGGGCTACACCTTC

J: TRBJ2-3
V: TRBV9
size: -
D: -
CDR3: CASSVAGESTDTQYF
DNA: TGTGCCAGCAGCGTAGCCGGTGAGAGCACAGATACGCAGTATTTT

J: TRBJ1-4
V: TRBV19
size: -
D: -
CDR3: CASRGTGGTYEKLFF
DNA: TGTGCCAGTAGGGGTACCGGGGGCACGTATGAAAAACTGTTTTTT

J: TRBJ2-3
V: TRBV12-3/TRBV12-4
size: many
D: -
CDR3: CASSLAGETDTQYF
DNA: TGTGCCAGCAGTTTAGCAGGGGAGACAGATACGCAGTATTTT

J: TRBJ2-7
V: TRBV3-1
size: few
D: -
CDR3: CASSQGLWAPRF
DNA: TGTGCCAGCAGCCAAGGTCTCTGGGCACCCCGATTC

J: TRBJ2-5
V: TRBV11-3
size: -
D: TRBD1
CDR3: CASSLGQGSETQYF
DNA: TGTGCCAGCAGCTTAGGACAGGGTTCGGAGACCCAGTACTTC

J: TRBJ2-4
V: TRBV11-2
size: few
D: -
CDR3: CASSLTLADIQYF
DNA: TGTGCCAGCAGCTTGACCCTAGCTGACATTCAGTACTTC

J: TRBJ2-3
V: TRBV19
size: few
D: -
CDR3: CASSTTFTDTQYF
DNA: TGTGCCAGTAGTACTACGTTCACAGATACGCAGTATTTT

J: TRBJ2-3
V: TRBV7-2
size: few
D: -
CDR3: CASSRPGTDTQYF
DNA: TGTGCCAGCAGCCGGCCGGGCACAGATACGCAGTATTTT

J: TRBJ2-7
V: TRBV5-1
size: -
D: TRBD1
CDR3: CDSSLQGTEFYEQYF
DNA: TGCGACAGCAGCTTGCAAGGGACAGAGTTTTACGAGCAGTACTTC

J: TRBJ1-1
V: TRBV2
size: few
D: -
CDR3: CASRRANTEAFF
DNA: TGTGCCAGCAGACGGGCGAACACTGAAGCTTTCTTT

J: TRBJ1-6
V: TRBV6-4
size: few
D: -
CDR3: CATPTGDQALAGAPLHF
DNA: TGTGCCACTCCGACGGGGGACCAAGCCCTGGCGGGTGCACCCCTCCACTTT